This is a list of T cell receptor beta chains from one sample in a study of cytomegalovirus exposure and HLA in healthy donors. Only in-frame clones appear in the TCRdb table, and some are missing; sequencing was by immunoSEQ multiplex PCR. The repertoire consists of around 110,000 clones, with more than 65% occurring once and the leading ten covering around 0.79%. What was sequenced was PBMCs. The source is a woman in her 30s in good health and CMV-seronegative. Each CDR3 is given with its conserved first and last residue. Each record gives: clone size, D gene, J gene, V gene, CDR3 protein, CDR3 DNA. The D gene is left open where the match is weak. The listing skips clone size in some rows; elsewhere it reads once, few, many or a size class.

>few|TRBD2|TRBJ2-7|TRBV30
CAWRFREDYEQYF
TGTGCCTGGAGATTCCGGGAGGACTACGAGCAGTACTTC
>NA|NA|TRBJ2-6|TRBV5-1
CASSLRPDGAGANVLTF
TGCGCCAGCAGCTTGCGCCCAGACGGGGCTGGGGCCAACGTCCTGACTTTC
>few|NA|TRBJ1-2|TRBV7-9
CASSPQGRDGYTF
TGTGCCAGCAGCCCACAGGGCCGAGATGGCTACACCTTC
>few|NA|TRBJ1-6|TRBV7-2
CASSLVAGYNSPLHF
TGTGCCAGCAGCCTCGTGGCAGGCTATAATTCACCCCTCCACTTT
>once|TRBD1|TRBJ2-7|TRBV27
CASSFKDRGYEQYF
TGTGCCAGCAGTTTCAAGGACAGGGGCTACGAGCAGTACTTC
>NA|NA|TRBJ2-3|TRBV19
CASTGQGGGLEDTQYF
TGTGCCAGTACCGGGCAGGGAGGGGGATTGGAAGATACGCAGTATTTT
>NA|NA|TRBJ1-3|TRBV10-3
CAISDPRRGLTGNTIYF
TGTGCCATCAGTGACCCCCGCAGAGGCCTGACTGGAAACACCATATATTTT
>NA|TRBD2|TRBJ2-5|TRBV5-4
CASSWGGVQGSQQYF
TGTGCCAGCAGCTGGGGGGGGGTTCAAGGTTCCCAGCAGTACTTC
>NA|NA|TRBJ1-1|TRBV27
CASSPRHLTSRNTEAFF
TGTGCCAGCAGTCCGCGACACCTAACCAGCAGGAACACTGAAGCTTTCTTT
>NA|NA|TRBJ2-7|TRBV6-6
CASSPGQNSYEQYF
TGTGCCAGCAGCCCTGGACAGAACTCCTACGAGCAGTACTTC
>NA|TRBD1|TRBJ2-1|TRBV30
CAWSGGQGFRGDNEQFF
TGTGCCTGGAGTGGTGGACAGGGCTTTAGAGGAGACAATGAGCAGTTCTTC
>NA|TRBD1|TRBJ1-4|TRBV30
CAWSVQGNEKLFF
TGTGCCTGGAGTGTACAGGGGAATGAAAAACTGTTTTTT
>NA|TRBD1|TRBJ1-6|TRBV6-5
CASSYSTGNYNSPLHF
TGTGCCAGCAGTTACTCGACAGGGAACTATAATTCACCCCTCCACTTT
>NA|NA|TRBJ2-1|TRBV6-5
CASGVRDSSGNEQFF
TGTGCCAGCGGAGTTCGGGACTCCTCGGGCAATGAGCAGTTCTTC
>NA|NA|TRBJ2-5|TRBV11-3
CASGSRYGGTQETQYF
TGTGCCAGCGGCAGCCGATACGGGGGTACACAAGAGACCCAGTACTTC
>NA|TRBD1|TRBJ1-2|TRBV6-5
CASRRDREGYGYTF
TGTGCCAGCAGAAGGGACAGGGAGGGCTATGGCTACACCTTC
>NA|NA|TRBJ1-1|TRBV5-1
CASSQAGGLITEAFF
TGCGCCAGCAGCCAGGCCGGGGGGTTGATAACTGAAGCTTTCTTT
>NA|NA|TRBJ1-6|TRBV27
CASRPGVDNSPLHF
TGTGCCAGCAGACCAGGGGTGGATAATTCACCCCTCCACTTT
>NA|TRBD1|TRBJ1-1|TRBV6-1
CASGGQWGNTEAFF
TGTGCCAGCGGGGGACAGTGGGGGAACACTGAAGCTTTCTTT
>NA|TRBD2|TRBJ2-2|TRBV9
CASSVGRGMNTGELFF
TGTGCCAGCAGCGTGGGGCGGGGGATGAACACCGGGGAGCTGTTTTTT
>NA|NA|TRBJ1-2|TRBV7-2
CASSVQWGDGPGVDGYTF
TGTGCCAGCAGCGTCCAGTGGGGGGACGGACCCGGGGTGGATGGCTACACCTTC
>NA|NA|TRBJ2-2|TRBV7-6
CASSFLLAMTGELFF
TGTGCCAGCAGCTTCCTTCTAGCAATGACCGGGGAGCTGTTTTTT
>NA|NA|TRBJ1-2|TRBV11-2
CASSSELGTRNYGYTF
TGTGCCAGCAGCTCCGAGCTGGGGACAAGGAACTATGGCTACACCTTC
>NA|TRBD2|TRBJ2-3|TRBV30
CAWGLAGGPLGTDTQYF
TGTGCCTGGGGACTAGCGGGAGGGCCATTAGGCACAGATACGCAGTATTTT
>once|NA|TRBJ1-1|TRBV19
CASSIERNTEAFF
TGTGCCAGTAGTATTGAGCGGAACACTGAAGCTTTCTTT
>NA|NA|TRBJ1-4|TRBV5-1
CASSFSDTNRVEKLFF
TGCGCCAGCAGCTTTTCGGACACGAACCGCGTTGAAAAACTGTTTTTT
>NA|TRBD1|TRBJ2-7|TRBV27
CASSEGGTGDIEQYF
TGTGCCAGCAGCGAAGGGGGGACAGGGGATATTGAGCAGTACTTC
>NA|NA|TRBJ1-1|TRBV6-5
CASSYQNTEAFF
TGTGCCAGCAGTTACCAGAACACTGAAGCTTTCTTT
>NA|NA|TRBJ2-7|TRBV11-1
CASTLPGQPYEQYF
TGTGCCAGCACGCTACCGGGACAACCCTACGAGCAGTACTTC
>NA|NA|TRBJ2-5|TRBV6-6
CASRLGNREQTQYF
TGTGCCAGCAGATTGGGGAACAGGGAACAGACCCAGTACTTC
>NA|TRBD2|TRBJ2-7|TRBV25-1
CASSDLREGRNEQYF
TGTGCCAGCAGTGACTTGCGGGAGGGCCGAAACGAGCAGTACTTC
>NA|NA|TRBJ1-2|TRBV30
CAWSVQSNYGYTF
TGTGCCTGGAGTGTGCAGTCCAACTATGGCTACACCTTC
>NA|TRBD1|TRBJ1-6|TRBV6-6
CASSRKGQEESPLHF
TGTGCCAGCAGCAGAAAAGGACAGGAGGAATCACCCCTCCACTTT
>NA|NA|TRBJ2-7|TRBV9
CASSVGDISYEQYF
TGTGCCAGCAGCGTAGGAGACATCTCCTACGAGCAGTACTTC
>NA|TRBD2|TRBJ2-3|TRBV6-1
CASSFWGRDKDTQYF
TGTGCCAGCAGTTTTTGGGGGAGGGATAAAGATACGCAGTATTTT
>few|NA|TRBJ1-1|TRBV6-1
CASSPTDEGTEAFF
TGTGCCAGCAGCCCCACTGATGAGGGCACTGAAGCTTTCTTT
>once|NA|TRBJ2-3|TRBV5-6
CASSLTRTDTQYF
TGTGCCAGCAGCTTGACTAGGACAGATACGCAGTATTTT
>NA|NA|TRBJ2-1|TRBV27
CASRLGLTPKYEQFF
TGTGCCAGCAGACTAGGACTGACTCCAAAATATGAACAGTTCTTC
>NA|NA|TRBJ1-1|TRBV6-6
CASSYSRPNTEAFF
TGTGCCAGCAGTTACTCGAGGCCGAACACTGAAGCTTTCTTT
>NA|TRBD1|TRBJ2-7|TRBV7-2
CASSSWTGGRYEQYF
TGTGCCAGCAGCTCCTGGACAGGGGGCCGATACGAGCAGTACTTC
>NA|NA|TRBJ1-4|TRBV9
CASSPRSDGANEKLFF
TGTGCCAGCAGCCCACGTTCAGACGGGGCTAATGAAAAACTGTTTTTT
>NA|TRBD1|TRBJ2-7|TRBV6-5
CASSYSGTASEQYF
TGTGCCAGCAGTTACTCCGGGACAGCAAGCGAGCAGTACTTC
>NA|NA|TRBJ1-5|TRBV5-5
CASSLSEVQPQHF
TGTGCCAGCAGCTTGTCTGAGGTCCAGCCCCAGCATTTT
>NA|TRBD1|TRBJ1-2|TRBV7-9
CASSRTGVGYTF
TGTGCCAGCAGCAGGACAGGGGTTGGCTACACCTTC
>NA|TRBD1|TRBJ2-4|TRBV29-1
CSVPGTENIQYF
TGCAGCGTCCCCGGGACAGAAAACATTCAGTACTTC
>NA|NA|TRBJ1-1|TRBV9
CASSPSYSVMNTEAFF
TGTGCCAGCAGCCCAAGCTACAGTGTAATGAACACTGAAGCTTTCTTT
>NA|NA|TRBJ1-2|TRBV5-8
CASRQEPYGYTF
TGTGCCAGCAGACAGGAACCCTATGGCTACACCTTC
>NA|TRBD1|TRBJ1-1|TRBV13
CASSPDRDTEAFF
TGTGCCAGCAGCCCGGACAGGGACACTGAAGCTTTCTTT
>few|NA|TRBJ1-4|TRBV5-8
CASSLGQVATNEKLFF
TGTGCCAGCAGCTTGGGACAAGTTGCAACTAATGAAAAACTGTTTTTT
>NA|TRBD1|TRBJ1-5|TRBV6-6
CASSTTGGNQPQHF
TGTGCCAGCAGTACGACAGGGGGCAATCAGCCCCAGCATTTT
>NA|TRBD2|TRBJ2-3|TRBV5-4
CASSLPLAGGRGDTQYF
TGTGCCAGCAGCTTGCCCCTAGCGGGAGGGCGGGGAGATACGCAGTATTTT